One T cell receptor beta chain is described in this entry. Per the authors' pipeline: It was from reference gene primer amplification that nucleated cell counts were estimated. Profiled with immunoSEQ multiplex PCR; TCRdb holds only in-frame clones, not every one. V, J and clone size reflect that table, while D and trimming were determined from the DNA. This table has about 140,000 clones, roughly 84% appearing once. Germline CDR1 SGHRS, CDR2 YFSETQ. The CDR3 contains 19 residues. V lost 3 bases, J lost 1 base, and 11 bases stayed unmatched. The data derive from a study of blood T cell repertoires in COVID-19. On the study more broadly: What the recovered Cohort 3 donors had was two negative PCRs, clearance, or symptom resolution. T cells, B-cell-depleted T cells, or PBMCs provided the cDNA or gDNA that served as material.

Membership in each cohort depended on participant-reported clinical history. Sequences were obtained from PBMCs or T cells enriched from blood (not recorded which). This chain links TRBV5-1 with TRBJ2-2, with 11 positions matching TRBD2. This clonotype originated in a man aged 50 to 59 in a cohort exposed to, infected with or recovered from COVID-19 (not recorded which). The CDR3 protein is CASSWGTSGARGNTGELFF. The CDR3 bases are TGCGCCAGCAGCTGGGGGACTAGCGGAGCCAGGGGGAACACCGGGGAGCTGTTTTTT.